This T cell receptor (beta chain) was recovered during a study of T cells in women clearing cervical HPV infection. Study summary: Case blood drawn at lesion detection; control blood after infection cleared.

The CDR3 is 15 amino acids. V dropped 4 bases and J dropped 3; count of bases not matched to a gene: 11. Germline V CDR1 and CDR2: GTSNPN, SVGIG (reference sequence). A word on this clone: The read halts 3 residues ahead of the CDR3 end, with the missing end drawn from the germline J gene.

Genomic DNA, averaging roughly 1,200 ng per sample, yielded TCR beta CDR3 via immunoSEQ. The repertoire was sequenced with immunoSEQ multiplex PCR; TCRdb's copy has only in-frame clones and lacks some. This table holds some 20,000 clones. HPV was found by MY09/MY11 PCR and dot-blot genotyping. The sequenced sample was blood buffy coat. The rearrangement uses TRBV30 and TRBJ2-5; the match to TRBD1 covers 7 bases. The sequence came from a woman between 18 and 70 years old with a cervical HPV16 infection that either progressed to CIN3+ or cleared (not recorded which). Partial CDR3 DNA: TGTGCCTGGAATGTACTCGACAGGGACGAAGAGACC. As protein: CAWNVLDRDEET. The whole CDR3 sequence is CAWNVLDRDEETQYF.